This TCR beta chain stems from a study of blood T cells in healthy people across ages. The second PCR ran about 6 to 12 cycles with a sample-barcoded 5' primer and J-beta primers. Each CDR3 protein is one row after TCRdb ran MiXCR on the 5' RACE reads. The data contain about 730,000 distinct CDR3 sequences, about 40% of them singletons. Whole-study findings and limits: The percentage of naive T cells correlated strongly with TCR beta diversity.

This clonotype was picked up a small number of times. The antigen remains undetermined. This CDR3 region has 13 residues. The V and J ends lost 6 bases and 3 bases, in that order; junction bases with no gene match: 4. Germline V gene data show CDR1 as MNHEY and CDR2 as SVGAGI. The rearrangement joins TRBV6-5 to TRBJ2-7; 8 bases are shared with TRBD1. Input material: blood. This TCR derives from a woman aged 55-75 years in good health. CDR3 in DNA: TGTGCCAGCAGACGACAGGGGCACTACGAGCAGTACTTC. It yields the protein CASRRQGHYEQYF.